The 22 T cell receptor beta chains presented below share a single source sample, sequenced in a study of blood T cell repertoires in COVID-19. Using immunoSEQ multiplex PCR, the repertoire was profiled, and TCRdb retains in-frame clones only, with some absent. The table includes some 150,000 clones, over 75% detected once. The material sequenced was peripheral blood. These receptors all come from a man aged 55-75 years with active or convalescent COVID-19.

V gene TRBV18 combines with J gene TRBJ2-7, with D maybe TRBD2 (6 bases). Trimming stripped 0 bases from V and 5 bases from J, with 14 bases between. The CDR3 spans 15 residues. CDR1 and CDR2 from the germline V gene are KGHSH and LQKENI. CDR3 coding DNA: TGTGCCAGCTCACCACCGGGCGGGGTCTACCACGAGCAGTACTTC. This codes for CASSPPGGVYHEQYF.

The chain links TRBV7-8 to TRBJ2-5; D gene uncertain. This CDR3 spans 14 amino acids. Germline values: CDR1 SGHVS, CDR2 FQNEAQ. V was shortened by 2 bases and J by 5 bases, with 12 bases between the two germline ends. CDR3 sequence reads: CASSLTARRETQYF. As DNA, the CDR3 is TGTGCCAGCAGCTTAACGGCAAGGCGGGAGACCCAGTACTTC.

This clone was observed a few times. The V and J genes are TRBV21-1 and TRBJ2-7; TRBD1, the D gene given by the table, was not confirmed from the DNA. TRBV21-1 counts as a pseudogene. The CDR3 spans 12 residues. The DNA for the CDR3 is TGTGCCAGCAGCCCGGGACAGGGGTTGCAGTACTTC. It is translated as CASSPGQGLQYF.

The V gene is TRBV7-2, the J gene TRBJ2-2; 7 bases fit TRBD1. The germline V gene has CDR1 SGHTA and CDR2 FQGNSA. The J segment lost 4 bases and the V segment lost 4 bases, leaving 6 bases of the junction unmatched. The CDR3 runs to 15 residues. CDR3 in amino acids: CASSSLTGVTGELFF. In DNA, the CDR3 is TGTGCCAGCAGCTCTCTTACAGGGGTCACCGGGGAGCTGTTTTTT.

V usage is TRBV6-5 and J usage is TRBJ2-3; TRBD2 matches at 7 bases. This CDR3 is built from 13 residues. Germline loops: CDR1 MNHEY, CDR2 SVGAGI. Trimming took 10 bases from V and 4 from J; bases not matched to a gene: 8. CDR3 residues: CATKWAGADTQYF. The DNA for the CDR3 is TGTGCCACCAAGTGGGCGGGAGCAGATACGCAGTATTTT.

The chain joins TRBV4-3 to TRBJ2-2, with a possible D match to TRBD2 (6 bases). Trimming stripped 5 bases from V and 1 base from J, with 17 bases between. CDR1 is LGHNA, CDR2 YSLEER, per germline. The CDR3 is 17 amino acids. CDR3 amino acids: CASSYYSGTGNTGELFF. CDR3 DNA: TGCGCCAGCAGCTATTACTCCGGGACTGGGAACACCGGGGAGCTGTTTTTT.

V usage is TRBV9 and J usage is TRBJ1-5, with 8 bases that match TRBD1. Looked up from germline, CDR1 is SGDLS and CDR2 is YYNGEE. J gave up 7 bases and V 3 bases, and 9 bases lay outside the gene matches. The CDR3 is 15 residues long. CDR3 loop: CASSAGQGRDQPQHF. As DNA, the CDR3 is TGTGCCAGCAGCGCCGGACAGGGAAGGGACCAGCCCCAGCATTTT. Based on the CDR3 plus reference TRBV9 and TRBJ1-5, the full variable domain is DSGVTQTPKHLITATGQRVTLRCSPRSGDLSVYWYQQSLDQGLQFLIQYYNGEERAKGNILERFSAQQFPDLHSELNLSSLELGDSALYFCASSAGQGRDQPQHFGDGTRLSIL.

CDR3 nucleotide sequence: TGTGCCAGCAGACCCGCCAGGGGGCTTAGCTCCTACAATGAGCAGTTCTTC. Protein: CASRPARGLSSYNEQFF. This chain joins TRBV27 and TRBJ2-1, with 8 bases matching TRBD1. The CDR3 is 17 amino acids. V was pared by 6 bases and J by 0 bases, with 10 bases of the junction left unmatched. The V gene's germline CDR1 is MNHEY and CDR2 SMNVEV (reference sequence).

The V gene is TRBV5-4, the J gene TRBJ2-1, with D possibly matching TRBD2 (6 bases). Germline CDR1 and CDR2: SGHNT and YYREEE (reference sequence). Trimming pared 0 bases from V and 0 bases from J, leaving 16 bases between. This CDR3 is 18 amino acids long. The CDR3 nucleotides read TGTGCCAGCAGCTTGGGGGTAACGGGAGTAGGCTCCTACAATGAGCAGTTCTTC. Translated, it gives CASSLGVTGVGSYNEQFF.

The V gene is TRBV7-2, the J gene TRBJ1-1, with TRBD1 identical over 9 bases. From germline, CDR1 is SGHTA and CDR2 FQGNSA. The CDR3 length is 13 residues. With 3 bases clipped from V and 9 bases from J, the junction kept 5 bases outside the gene matches. The CDR3 here is CASSFGTGKQAFF. CDR3 nucleotide sequence: TGTGCCAGCAGCTTCGGGACAGGGAAACAAGCTTTCTTT.

This chain uses TRBV9 with TRBJ2-1; 7 bases match TRBD1. The germline gives CDR1 SGDLS, CDR2 YYNGEE. The CDR3 runs to 17 residues. Trimming took 3 bases from V and 4 from J; bases not matched to a gene: 13. The CDR3 spells CASSARTGYPNYNEQFF. CDR3 in DNA: TGTGCCAGCAGCGCCCGGACAGGTTACCCGAATTACAATGAGCAGTTCTTC.

The chain couples TRBV6-2 or TRBV6-3 to TRBJ2-2, with D maybe TRBD2 (5 bases). Trimming left V 3 bases short and J 0 bases short, with 8 bases between. Germline CDR1 reads MNHEY; CDR2 reads SVGEGT. The CDR3 is 15 amino acids. The CDR3 sequence is CASSYLRANTGELFF. CDR3 coding DNA: TGTGCCAGCAGTTATTTGCGGGCGAACACCGGGGAGCTGTTTTTT.

This clone was observed once. The chain carries TRBV19 and TRBJ2-7; D is perhaps TRBD1 (6 bases). The CDR3 consists of 13 residues. Trimming stripped 5 bases from V and 4 bases from J, with 12 bases between. Per the germline V gene, CDR1 is LNHDA and CDR2 is SQIVND (reference sequence). This chain's CDR3 is CASSFGTFYEQYF. Here the CDR3 DNA reads TGTGCCAGTAGTTTCGGGACATTTTACGAGCAGTACTTC.

The rearrangement links TRBV7-2 to TRBJ1-1, with 7 bases fitting TRBD1. J gave up 3 bases and V 1 base, and 5 bases lay outside the gene matches. Germline V lookup: CDR1 SGHTA, CDR2 FQGNSA. This CDR3 has 15 amino acids. CDR3 nucleotide sequence: TGTGCCAGCAGCTTAGTCACAGGGGTTCACACTGAAGCTTTCTTT. This gives the protein CASSLVTGVHTEAFF.

The chain links TRBV6-2 or TRBV6-3 to TRBJ2-6; 12 bases map to TRBD1. Germline values: CDR1 MNHEY, CDR2 SVGEGT. Trimming cost V 4 bases and J 4 bases; bases outside gene matches: 11. The CDR3 runs to 19 residues. CDR3 protein: CASSFRDRGLQTGANVLTF. CDR3 coding DNA: TGTGCCAGCAGTTTTCGGGACAGGGGGCTTCAGACCGGGGCCAACGTCCTGACTTTC.

This chain joins TRBV27 and TRBJ2-1, with D possibly being TRBD2 (6 bases). Germline CDR1 is MNHEY and CDR2 is SMNVEV (reference sequence). CDR3 length: 16 residues. V gave up 6 bases and J gave up 5 bases, with 20 bases separating them. Here the CDR3 DNA reads TGTGCCAGCAGCCGAGCCGGGACTTCCCCACACAATGAGCAGTTCTTC. It encodes CASSRAGTSPHNEQFF.

The rearrangement uses TRBV6-5 and TRBJ1-6; 8 bases are a match to TRBD1. The V segment lost 6 bases and the J segment 7 bases; nucleotides outside the gene matches: 5. The CDR3 loop spans 14 amino acids. Germline values: CDR1 MNHEY, CDR2 SVGAGI. CDR3 residues: CASSMTGENSPLHF. The CDR3 DNA is TGTGCCAGCAGCATGACAGGGGAAAATTCACCCCTCCACTTT.

This rearrangement joins TRBV21-1 to TRBJ1-5; the D call of TRBD1 is as the table states it, not checked on the DNA. TRBV21-1 is a recognized pseudogene. This CDR3 region has 17 residues. The CDR3 DNA reads TGTGCCAGCAGCACCCGGGACAGGACTTATAGCAATCAGCCCCAGCATTTT. This sequence encodes CASSTRDRTYSNQPQHF.

CDR3 amino acids: CASSTGQGYGGELFF. The CDR3 nucleotides are TGCGCCAGCAGCACGGGACAGGGCTACGGCGGGGAGCTGTTTTTT. V gene TRBV5-1 combines with J gene TRBJ2-2; 9 bases match TRBD1. Germline V gene lookup returns CDR1 SGHRS and CDR2 YFSETQ. CDR3 size: 15 residues. V gave up 4 bases and J gave up 7 bases; unmatched junction bases: 8.

The J gene is TRBJ2-1, the V gene TRBV19; 10 bases line up with TRBD2. CDR1 is LNHDA and CDR2 is SQIVND in the germline V gene (reference sequence). Trimming at V came to 1 base and at J to 9 bases, leaving 6 bases not matched to a gene. This CDR3 has 15 residues. CDR3: CASSIGLAGVLEQFF. The CDR3 DNA follows: TGTGCCAGTAGTATAGGCCTAGCGGGAGTCCTTGAGCAGTTCTTC.

The chain employs TRBV10-3 and TRBJ1-4, with 7 bases lining up with TRBD1. Germline V CDR1 and CDR2: ENHRY, SYGVKD. The CDR3 contains 17 residues. The J segment lost 7 bases and the V segment lost 2 bases, leaving 13 bases of the junction unmatched. CDR3 region: CAISEPKNTGAGEKLFF. As DNA, the CDR3 is TGTGCCATCAGTGAGCCCAAGAATACAGGGGCTGGTGAAAAACTGTTTTTT.

The chain carries TRBV24-1 and TRBJ2-5, with 9 bases fitting TRBD2. CDR3 length: 19 residues. Trimming at V came to 4 bases and at J to 7 bases, leaving 21 bases not matched to a gene. Germline CDR1 KGHDR, CDR2 SFDVKD. The CDR3 protein is CATSDHQGSGSPSRRTQYF. The CDR3 nucleotides read TGTGCCACCAGTGACCATCAGGGTAGCGGGAGTCCCTCTCGGCGGACCCAGTACTTC.